A single sample gave rise to the 29 T cell receptor beta chains below, sequenced in a study of HIV-infected children after antiretroviral therapy interruption. A 3' RACE protocol on RNA, with unique molecular identifiers, produced the TCR library. One entry per CDR3 protein results from TCRdb running MiXCR on the 3' RACE reads. The repertoire has about 89,000 distinct CDR3 sequences, about 7.2% of them found once; the top ten carry more than 0.95%. The treatment denotes: PENTA 11 planned treatment interruption arm or continuous ART arm. Sequenced material: CD45RA+ CD4+ T cells from PBMCs, pooled from several time points, taken from a donor given antiretroviral therapy, either interrupted or continuous. As for subset: naive CD4+ CD45RA+ CD45RO- T cells. These receptors were taken from a pool of human donors with HIV.

This clonotype was counted ten times or more. The V call is TRBV12-3 or TRBV12-4, the J call TRBJ1-1, with 8 bases that match TRBD1. This CDR3 has 13 amino acids. After removal of 6 bases from V and 14 bases from J, the junction contained 14 bases not matched to a gene. The CDR3 reads CASRTTGEGEVFF. The CDR3 nucleotides read TGTGCCAGCAGGACGACAGGGGAAGGGGAAGTCTTCTTT.

This clonotype was observed many times. The chain combines TRBV7-9 with TRBJ2-7; D gene unclear. The CDR3 extends over 16 amino acids. CDR1 and CDR2 (germline): SEHNR, FQNEAQ (reference sequence). Trimming shortened V by 1 base and J by 2 bases, and 15 bases separated the two germline ends. The CDR3 sequence: CASSLVSIGYPYEQYF. The CDR3 nucleotides read TGTGCCAGCAGCTTAGTCTCTATCGGGTATCCCTACGAGCAGTACTTC.

This clonotype was counted at least ten times. CDR3 sequence: CASTTSGEGNQPQHF. The CDR3 DNA follows: TGTGCCAGCACCACCTCCGGGGAGGGCAATCAGCCCCAGCATTTT. V gene TRBV28 combines with J gene TRBJ1-5; no reliable D call. Trimming pared 7 bases from V and 2 bases from J, leaving 15 bases between. This CDR3 has 15 residues. CDR1 and CDR2 from the germline V gene are MDHEN and SYDVKM. Filled out from reference TRBV28 and TRBJ1-5, the complete variable domain reads DVKVTQSSRYLVKRTGEKVFLECVQDMDHENMFWYRQDPGLGLRLIYFSYDVKMKEKGDIPEGYSVSREKKERFSLILESASTNQTSMYLCASTTSGEGNQPQHFGDGTRLSIL.

This clonotype was found many times. The V gene is TRBV5-1, the J gene TRBJ2-2, with TRBD1 matching 7 bases. Unmatched junction bases numbered 12, after V lost 7 bases and J lost 6 bases. Germline-derived CDR1 and CDR2 are SGHRS and YFSETQ. This CDR3 region has 15 residues. The CDR3 is CASALETGRAGELFF. CDR3 bases: TGCGCCAGCGCACTGGAGACAGGGAGAGCCGGGGAGCTGTTTTTT. Using reference TRBV5-1 and TRBJ2-2 for the parts outside the CDR3, the full variable domain is KAGVTQTPRYLIKTRGQQVTLSCSPISGHRSVSWYQQTPGQGLQFLFEYFSETQRNKGNFPGRFSGRQFSNSRSEMNVSTLELGDSALYLCASALETGRAGELFFGEGSRLTVL.

Many counts were recorded for this clonotype. The junction shows a germline mismatch at one end, possibly a read error. The V gene is TRBV10-3, the J gene TRBJ2-5; D might be TRBD2 (7 bases). Germline V gives CDR1 ENHRY, CDR2 SYGVKD. CDR3 length: 16 amino acids. The CDR3 nucleotides read TGTGCCAGCGGTGATGGGACTGGGGGGGCGCACGACACCCAGTACTTT. The encoded protein is CASGDGTGGAHDTQYF.

This clonotype was seen many times. The rearrangement joins TRBV7-8 to TRBJ2-7; D could derive from TRBD1 or TRBD2 (5 bases each). V lost 5 bases to trimming and J lost 4 bases, with 24 bases between them. The germline gives CDR1 SGHVS, CDR2 FQNEAQ. This CDR3 comprises 17 residues. CDR3 DNA sequence: TGTGCCAGCAGCCCGATTGTGAGAACCGGGGCCCAATACGAGCAGTACTTC. Its translation: CASSPIVRTGAQYEQYF.

This clonotype appeared a few times. The rearrangement uses TRBV29-1 and TRBJ2-7; D is unresolved. Trimming took off 5 bases at V and 3 bases at J, with 20 bases between the two ends. Germline values: CDR1 SQVTM, CDR2 ANQGSEA. This CDR3 region has 15 residues. The CDR3 DNA reads as TGCAGCGTTCGGGCGGCGGCAACCCGGTTCTACGAGCAGTACTTC. Residues: CSVRAAATRFYEQYF.

Many counts were recorded for this clonotype. This chain joins TRBV24-1 and TRBJ2-3; D may be TRBD2 (5 bases). V dropped 5 bases and J dropped 2 bases, with 25 bases sitting between them. Germline V gene data show CDR1 as KGHDR and CDR2 as SFDVKD. This CDR3 contains 19 residues. Written as DNA, the CDR3 is TGTGCCACCAGTGGCTATATCAGGACTCCTGAACGGACCACAGATACGCAGTATTTT. Protein sequence: CATSGYIRTPERTTDTQYF.

This clonotype has ten or more counts. The chain joins TRBV7-2 to TRBJ2-1, with 12 bases lining up with TRBD2. This CDR3 spans 18 amino acids. Germline trimming cut 5 bases from V and 0 bases from J; bases unmatched to any gene: 8. Per the germline V gene, CDR1 is SGHTA and CDR2 is FQGNSA. CDR3: CASSLLAGGPSSYNEQFF. In DNA form, the CDR3 reads TGTGCCAGCAGCCTTCTAGCGGGAGGGCCGAGCTCCTACAATGAGCAGTTCTTC. The full variable domain, completed using reference TRBV7-2 and TRBJ2-1, is GAGVSQSPSNKVTEKGKDVELRCDPISGHTALYWYRQSLGQGLEFLIYFQGNSAPDKSGLPSDRFSAERTGGSVSTLTIQRTQQEDSAVYLCASSLLAGGPSSYNEQFFGPGTRLTVL.

Ten or more counts support this clonotype. The rearrangement uses TRBV3-1 and TRBJ1-6; 8 bases are a match to TRBD1. The CDR3 length is 16 residues. The V and J ends lost 4 bases and 5 bases, in that order; junction bases with no gene match: 7. Per germline, CDR1 LGHDT and CDR2 YNNKEL (reference sequence). In DNA form, the CDR3 reads TGTGCCAGCAGCCTTTCAGGACAGGGAAATAATTCACCCCTCCACTTT. It yields the protein CASSLSGQGNNSPLHF.

This clonotype was counted a few times. The rearrangement joins TRBV7-3 to TRBJ2-7; tentatively, D is TRBD1 (6 bases). This CDR3 spans 14 amino acids. The ends were cut back, 7 bases at V and 0 bases at J, with 13 bases in the middle. Germline V gene lookup returns CDR1 SGHTA and CDR2 FQGTGA. The CDR3 loop reads CASIGQGHSYEQYF. The CDR3 coding sequence is TGTGCCAGCATAGGGCAGGGACACTCCTACGAGCAGTACTTC.

This clonotype was seen more than once but under ten times. The chain joins TRBV6-6 to TRBJ2-7; TRBD1 agrees at 9 bases. Trimming took 6 bases from V and 5 from J; bases not matched to a gene: 5. The CDR3 extends over 13 amino acids. In germline, CDR1 is MNHNY, CDR2 SVGAGI (reference sequence). This chain's CDR3 is CASSRTGVDEQYF. The DNA for the CDR3 is TGTGCCAGCAGCAGGACAGGGGTCGACGAGCAGTACTTC.

This clonotype was found many times. The J gene is TRBJ2-4, the V gene TRBV28; D gene ambiguous. Trimming shortened V by 1 base and J by 6 bases, and 10 bases separated the two germline ends. CDR1 MDHEN and CDR2 SYDVKM come from the germline V gene. CDR3 size: 14 residues. In DNA form, the CDR3 reads TGTGCCAGCAGTTTATCAAGACCGATAAACATTCAGTACTTC. Protein product: CASSLSRPINIQYF.

The V call is TRBV15, the J call TRBJ1-1; 9 nucleotides match TRBD1. V lost 0 bases, J lost 10 bases, and 6 bases stayed unmatched. Germline CDR1 is LNHNV and CDR2 is YYDKDF (reference sequence). The CDR3 has 14 residues. DNA for the CDR3: TGTGCCACCAGCAGAGACAACAGGGGGCCGGGAGCTTTCTTT. Protein sequence: CATSRDNRGPGAFF.

A few counts support this clonotype. Since a much larger clone is just one base distant, this may be a read error. V and J are TRBV5-1 and TRBJ2-5; no clear D. Germline CDR1 is SGHRS and CDR2 is YFSETQ. This CDR3 contains 12 residues. This CDR3 is CASSKNQETKYF. CDR3 DNA: TGCGCCAGCAGTAAGAACCAAGAGACCAAGTACTTC.

This clonotype was detected ten times or more. The V and J genes are TRBV5-1 and TRBJ2-5; 7 nucleotides agree with TRBD1. The germline CDR1 and CDR2 sequences are SGHRS and YFSETQ. CDR3 length: 14 residues. The junction had 12 bases not matched to a gene; V was cut back by 4 bases and J by 9 bases. The CDR3 nucleotides are TGCGCCAGCAGCCATGAAGGGACAGCCCAGGCCCAGTACTTC. Protein sequence: CASSHEGTAQAQYF.

This clonotype was recorded many times. The chain uses TRBV27 and TRBJ1-2; unclear D gene. The V and J ends lost 0 bases and 3 bases respectively, with 8 bases between them. This CDR3 is built from 14 residues. Germline V gene sequence: CDR1 MNHEY, CDR2 SMNVEV (reference sequence). The DNA for the CDR3 is TGTGCCAGCAGTTTATCACAGCAATACTATGGCTACACCTTC. Its translation: CASSLSQQYYGYTF.

This clonotype came up a few times. The genes are TRBV19 and TRBJ1-5; D is uncertain. V was shortened by 2 bases and J by 6 bases, with 5 bases between the two germline ends. The CDR3 totals 12 residues. The germline gives CDR1 LNHDA, CDR2 SQIVND (reference sequence). In DNA, the CDR3 is TGTGCCAGTAGTATAAATTTTCAGCCCCAGCATTTT. This gives the protein CASSINFQPQHF.

The chain uses TRBV6-2 or TRBV6-3 and TRBJ1-1; D is perhaps TRBD1 (5 bases). The V and J ends lost 8 bases and 0 bases respectively, with 19 bases between them. Germline assignment: CDR1 MNHEY and CDR2 SVGEGT. This CDR3 has 16 residues. CDR3 region: CASRSGTALMNTEAFF. The CDR3 DNA reads as TGTGCCAGCCGATCCGGGACGGCTCTCATGAACACTGAAGCTTTCTTT.

The chain employs TRBV19 and TRBJ1-5; D gene ambiguous. Germline CDR1 LNHDA, CDR2 SQIVND (reference sequence). This CDR3 is 15 amino acids long. V dropped 2 bases and J dropped 0 bases, with 8 bases sitting between them. In nucleotides, the CDR3 is TGTGCCAGTAGTATAAGCGATCTTAGCAATCAGCCCCAGCATTTT. Residues: CASSISDLSNQPQHF.

This clonotype was counted only a few times. The V and J genes are TRBV18 and TRBJ2-6, with D maybe TRBD1 (5 bases). CDR3 length: 17 residues. V was trimmed by 3 bases and J by 3 bases, leaving 15 bases between them. Germline V gene data show CDR1 as KGHSH and CDR2 as LQKENI. The CDR3, as DNA: TGTGCCAGCTCACCCCAACAGGCGGCAGGTGGGGCCAACGTCCTGACTTTC. Encoded protein: CASSPQQAAGGANVLTF.

This clonotype was counted many times. The chain is built from TRBV6-1 and TRBJ2-3; D remains ambiguous. Germline values: CDR1 MNHNS, CDR2 SASEGT. The CDR3 is made up of 18 amino acids. The V and J ends lost 6 bases and 2 bases respectively, with 24 bases between them. The CDR3 coding sequence is TGTGCCAGCAGATCCCGGCGTGGGAACGGAGCGACCACAGATACGCAGTATTTT. Protein sequence: CASRSRRGNGATTDTQYF.

The chain couples TRBV7-9 to TRBJ1-6, with a weak D call TRBD1 (6 bases). With 5 bases removed from V and 5 bases from J, the gap between germline ends came to 16 bases. Germline CDR1 and CDR2: SEHNR and FQNEAQ (reference sequence). The CDR3 is made up of 16 amino acids. CDR3 in amino acids: CASSEGVGGNNSPLHF. CDR3 sequence (DNA): TGTGCCAGCAGCGAAGGGGTCGGGGGCAATAATTCACCCCTCCACTTT.

The table lists this clonotype with many counts. The rearrangement links TRBV12-3 or TRBV12-4 to TRBJ1-5; no firm D call. This CDR3 comprises 14 residues. V dropped 6 bases and J dropped 0 bases, with 9 bases sitting between them. CDR3 coding DNA: TGTGCCAGCAGCCCCGACCGTAGCAATCAGCCCCAGCATTTT. Protein sequence: CASSPDRSNQPQHF.

J is TRBJ2-4 and V is TRBV3-1, with D perhaps assigned TRBD1 or TRBD2 (9 bases each). This CDR3 has 13 residues. V lost 1 base to trimming and J lost 14 bases, with 15 bases between them. The germline V gene has CDR1 LGHDT and CDR2 YNNKEL (reference sequence). The CDR3 sequence is CASSQGGGDREYF. The CDR3 DNA sequence: TGTGCCAGCAGCCAAGGCGGGGGGGACAGGGAGTACTTC.

This clonotype was seen only a few times. This chain joins TRBV3-1 and TRBJ2-7; 7 nucleotides line up with TRBD1. The CDR3 is made up of 17 amino acids. V lost 4 bases to trimming and J lost 2 bases; unmatched junction nucleotides: 14. Germline CDR1 and CDR2: LGHDT and YNNKEL (reference sequence). The CDR3 DNA reads as TGTGCCAGCAGCCGACGATGGAAGGGGGCTAGCACCTACGAGCAGTACTTC. Its protein is CASSRRWKGASTYEQYF.

This clonotype was picked up many times. The gene calls are TRBV20-1 and TRBJ1-5; 7 positions agree with TRBD1. V shed 7 bases, J shed 3 bases, and the junction held 6 bases outside the gene matches. CDR1 DFQATT and CDR2 SNEGSKA come from the germline V gene (reference sequence). CDR3 size: 13 residues. CDR3 sequence reads: CSGAGQTNQPQHF. The CDR3 nucleotides read TGCAGTGGTGCGGGACAGACCAATCAGCCCCAGCATTTT.

Many counts were recorded for this clonotype. This rearrangement joins TRBV5-6 to TRBJ1-5; 10 nucleotides align to TRBD1. Trimming removed 2 bases from V and 0 bases from J; junction bases left unmatched: 2. Germline assignment: CDR1 SGHDT and CDR2 YYEEEE. The CDR3 is 16 amino acids. This CDR3 is CASSFRDRGSNQPQHF. CDR3 in DNA: TGTGCCAGCAGCTTCCGGGACAGGGGTAGCAATCAGCCCCAGCATTTT.

This clonotype was picked up many times. This chain joins TRBV20-1 and TRBJ1-2, with no clear D. The V end lost 4 bases, the J end lost 3 bases, and 12 bases lay between the germline ends. The CDR3 totals 13 residues. Germline CDR1 DFQATT, CDR2 SNEGSKA (reference sequence). The CDR3 loop is CSAIAGPYYGYTF. In nucleotides, the CDR3 is TGCAGTGCTATCGCAGGCCCCTACTATGGCTACACCTTC.